A single sample gave rise to the 30 T cell receptor beta chains below, sequenced in a study of response to subunit inactivated influenza vaccine. TCRdb re-called the RT-PCR reads through MiXCR, storing one row per CDR3 protein. The data show 700,000 to 800,000 distinct CDR3 sequences, around a sixth seen once. The source was PBMCs from blood, collected about 5 days after vaccination. The receptors come from a man aged 50-59 years who received an inactivated influenza vaccine.

The genes are TRBV6-1 and TRBJ2-1, with a weak D call TRBD1 (6 bases). V gave up 6 bases and J gave up 0 bases, with 21 bases separating them. The CDR3 covers 18 residues. Looked up from germline, CDR1 is MNHNS and CDR2 is SASEGT. CDR3 nucleotide sequence: TGTGCCAGCAGCAGGGACATTGTAGCTCAAAGCTCCTACAATGAGCAGTTCTTC. Protein product: CASSRDIVAQSSYNEQFF.

J is TRBJ1-4 and V is TRBV28, with D perhaps TRBD1 (6 bases). The germline V gene has CDR1 MDHEN and CDR2 SYDVKM. V lost 10 bases to trimming and J lost 8 bases, with 17 bases between them. This CDR3 has 13 amino acids. CDR3 sequence: CATKRGSREKLFF. CDR3 bases: TGTGCCACCAAAAGGGGGTCACGGGAAAAACTGTTTTTT. The whole variable domain, filled in from reference TRBV28 and TRBJ1-4, reads DVKVTQSSRYLVKRTGEKVFLECVQDMDHENMFWYRQDPGLGLRLIYFSYDVKMKEKGDIPEGYSVSREKKERFSLILESASTNQTSMYLCATKRGSREKLFFGSGTQLSVL.

A few counts support this clonotype. J is TRBJ1-5 and V is TRBV28, with D hard to call. The CDR3 runs to 15 residues. V was trimmed by 8 bases and J by 0 bases, leaving 14 bases between them. Germline loops: CDR1 MDHEN, CDR2 SYDVKM. The CDR3 region has the DNA TGTGCCAGCCTATCAGTTTCCGATAGCAATCAGCCCCAGCATTTT. It translates to CASLSVSDSNQPQHF.

This clonotype appeared a few times. CDR3 in amino acids: CASSLAQFGEQFF. CDR3 nucleotide sequence: TGTGCCAGCAGCTTGGCCCAGTTCGGGGAGCAGTTCTTC. The chain is built from TRBV5-6 and TRBJ2-1; unclear D gene. CDR1 and CDR2 (germline): SGHDT, YYEEEE. Trimming took 0 bases from V and 10 from J, leaving 11 bases between them. There are 13 residues in the CDR3.

This chain connects TRBV25-1 to TRBJ2-7; the D gene is possibly TRBD2 (5 bases). The CDR3 is 13 residues long. Germline CDR1 is MGHDK and CDR2 is SYGVNS. With 3 bases removed from V and 0 bases from J, the gap between germline ends came to 6 bases. The CDR3 DNA reads TGTGCCAGCAGTGATGGGAGCTCCTACGAGCAGTACTTC. The encoded protein is CASSDGSSYEQYF.

Only a few counts were recorded for this clonotype. The chain combines TRBV7-9 with TRBJ1-3; 7 bases are shared with TRBD1. The CDR3 spans 16 residues. V shed 5 bases, J shed 2 bases, and the junction held 9 bases outside the gene matches. The germline V gene has CDR1 SEHNR and CDR2 FQNEAQ (reference sequence). The CDR3 spells CASSPRTDRAGNTIYF. CDR3 coding DNA: TGTGCCAGCAGCCCCCGAACCGACAGGGCTGGAAACACCATATATTTT. Based on the CDR3 plus reference TRBV7-9 and TRBJ1-3, the full variable domain is DTGVSQNPRHKITKRGQNVTFRCDPISEHNRLYWYRQTLGQGPEFLTYFQNEAQLEKSRLLSDRFSAERPKGSFSTLEIQRTEQGDSAMYLCASSPRTDRAGNTIYFGEGSWLTVV.

This clonotype was counted a few times. The V call is TRBV14, the J call TRBJ2-7, with D hard to call. The CDR3 loop spans 13 amino acids. Trimming cost V 5 bases and J 3 bases, with 11 bases left between them. CDR1 SGHDN and CDR2 FVKESK come from the germline V gene. CDR3 region: CASSVQPVYEQYF. DNA for the CDR3: TGTGCCAGCAGCGTACAGCCAGTCTACGAGCAGTACTTC.

V is TRBV20-1 and J is TRBJ2-3, with TRBD2 identical over 9 bases. The V segment lost 6 bases and the J segment 7 bases; nucleotides outside the gene matches: 11. This CDR3 is 14 amino acids long. From germline, CDR1 is DFQATT and CDR2 SNEGSKA (reference sequence). The CDR3 bases are TGCAGTGCCCCCAAAGCGGGGGGTGACAATACGCAGTATTTT. Translated: CSAPKAGGDNTQYF.

In this sample, this clonotype turned up many times. The rearrangement uses TRBV12-3 or TRBV12-4 and TRBJ1-5; D not certain. This CDR3 comprises 15 residues. V dropped 3 bases and J dropped 0 bases, with 9 bases sitting between them. CDR3 DNA sequence: TGTGCCAGCAGTTTCCGTTACTATAGCAATCAGCCCCAGCATTTT. Protein product: CASSFRYYSNQPQHF.

This rearrangement joins TRBV7-6 to TRBJ2-3; a weak D match, TRBD2 (5 bases). Trimming took 2 bases from V and 4 from J, leaving 13 bases between them. The CDR3 spans 15 residues. From germline, CDR1 is SGHVS and CDR2 FNYEAQ. The CDR3 sequence: CASSLTAGSSDTQYF. CDR3 nucleotide sequence: TGTGCCAGCAGCTTAACGGCGGGTTCTTCAGATACGCAGTATTTT. Looking up the rest from reference TRBV7-6 and TRBJ2-3 gives the full variable domain: GAGVSQSPRYKVTKRGQDVALRCDPISGHVSLYWYRQALGQGPEFLTYFNYEAQQDKSGLPNDRFSAERPEGSISTLTIQRTEQRDSAMYRCASSLTAGSSDTQYFGPGTRLTVL.

This clonotype was counted a few times. The chain employs TRBV4-2 and TRBJ2-5, with TRBD2 identical over 9 bases. Germline values: CDR1 LGHNA, CDR2 YNFKEQ. Trimming removed 2 bases from V and 7 bases from J; junction bases left unmatched: 8. This CDR3 contains 15 residues. CDR3 region: CASSQSPGLAGTQYF. The CDR3 nucleotides read TGTGCCAGCAGCCAATCTCCGGGACTAGCTGGGACCCAGTACTTC.

The V and J genes are TRBV6-1 and TRBJ2-2; D is perhaps TRBD2 (5 bases). This CDR3 is 15 amino acids long. Germline-derived CDR1 and CDR2 are MNHNS and SASEGT. The germline V and J ends were trimmed by 6 bases and 4 bases, with 15 bases remaining between them. CDR3 loop: CASSTGLGGTGELFF. CDR3 sequence (DNA): TGTGCCAGCAGCACCGGTCTCGGAGGCACCGGGGAGCTGTTTTTT.

This clonotype was recorded a few times. The gene calls are TRBV5-1 and TRBJ2-7, with TRBD1 identical over 9 bases. This CDR3 comprises 15 residues. With V trimmed by 4 bases and J by 6 bases, 11 bases remained unmatched. Germline V gives CDR1 SGHRS, CDR2 YFSETQ. DNA for the CDR3: TGCGCCAGCAGCAAATTCCGGGACAGGGCCTCCGAGCAGTACTTC. Its translation is CASSKFRDRASEQYF.

This clonotype has more than one count but fewer than ten. The genes are TRBV20-1 and TRBJ1-1, with 7 bases that match TRBD1. The CDR3 contains 13 residues. The V and J ends lost 1 base and 4 bases, in that order; junction bases with no gene match: 3. Germline assignment: CDR1 DFQATT and CDR2 SNEGSKA (reference sequence). The CDR3 region has the DNA TGCAGTGCTAGAGGTGGGACAGCCACTGAAGCTTTCTTT. It yields the protein CSARGGTATEAFF.

The CDR3 bases are TGTGCCAGCACGACGGCATGGAATGAGCAGTTCTTC. It is translated as CASTTAWNEQFF. The V gene is TRBV18, the J gene TRBJ2-1; no firm D call. V was shortened by 8 bases and J by 7 bases, with 12 bases between the two germline ends. CDR3 length: 12 residues. Germline V CDR1 and CDR2: KGHSH, LQKENI.

The rearrangement uses TRBV4-2 and TRBJ2-7; possible D gene TRBD2, 6 bases. CDR3 length: 15 residues. V lost 0 bases, J lost 3 bases, and 12 bases lay in between. CDR1 and CDR2 from the germline V gene are LGHNA and YNFKEQ. In DNA form, the CDR3 reads TGTGCCAGCAGCCAAGATCTTGGAGGGATCTACGAGCAGTACTTC. Protein: CASSQDLGGIYEQYF.

This clonotype was counted between two and nine times. V and J are TRBV5-1 and TRBJ2-3; the D is unclear. V was trimmed by 1 base and J by 2 bases, leaving 8 bases between them. CDR1 is SGHRS and CDR2 is YFSETQ in the germline V gene. The CDR3 totals 14 residues. CDR3 sequence (DNA): TGCGCCAGCAGCTTGTCCTTCCTCACAGATACGCAGTATTTT. Translated: CASSLSFLTDTQYF.

Ten or more counts support this clonotype. The chain couples TRBV5-5 to TRBJ2-2; D is unclear. Germline V lookup: CDR1 SGHKS, CDR2 YYEKEE (reference sequence). The germline V and J ends were trimmed by 4 bases and 0 bases, with 4 bases remaining between them. The length of the CDR3 is 13 residues. CDR3 region: CASSGANTGELFF. As DNA, the CDR3 is TGTGCCAGCAGCGGTGCGAACACCGGGGAGCTGTTTTTT.

The CDR3 bases are TGTGCCAGCTCACCGACAGGGGAGGGCGAGCAGTACTTC. Amino acid sequence: CASSPTGEGEQYF. The gene calls are TRBV18 and TRBJ2-7; a possible D gene is TRBD1 (8 bases). The V end was cut by 3 bases, the J end by 6 bases, with 12 bases between. The V gene's germline CDR1 is KGHSH and CDR2 LQKENI. The CDR3 covers 13 residues.

V usage is TRBV6-5 and J usage is TRBJ1-3; tentative D call: TRBD1 (5 bases). This CDR3 is 15 amino acids long. Trimming shortened V by 2 bases and J by 0 bases, and 8 bases separated the two germline ends. Germline CDR1 is MNHEY and CDR2 is SVGAGI. The CDR3, as DNA: TGTGCCAGCAGTTACGCAGGGCGCTCTGGAAACACCATATATTTT. Translated: CASSYAGRSGNTIYF.

This rearrangement joins TRBV20-1 to TRBJ1-1; D not resolved. Trimming shortened V by 0 bases and J by 3 bases, and 14 bases separated the two germline ends. The CDR3 extends over 15 amino acids. The germline CDR1 and CDR2 sequences are DFQATT and SNEGSKA (reference sequence). CDR3: CSARDLARSYTEAFF. In DNA, the CDR3 is TGCAGTGCTAGAGATCTGGCCAGGTCTTACACTGAAGCTTTCTTT.

This sequence joins TRBV27 and TRBJ2-3; D might be TRBD1 (6 bases). Germline V gene data show CDR1 as MNHEY and CDR2 as SMNVEV (reference sequence). The CDR3 totals 14 residues. The germline V and J ends were trimmed by 6 bases and 4 bases, with 14 bases remaining between them. The CDR3 sequence: CASRHGQPPDTQYF. The CDR3 DNA reads as TGTGCCAGCAGACACGGACAGCCCCCAGATACGCAGTATTTT.

This clonotype appeared many times. V gene TRBV4-2 combines with J gene TRBJ2-7; TRBD1 agrees at 10 bases. J lost 6 bases, V lost 8 bases, and 4 bases had no gene match. This CDR3 comprises 12 residues. CDR1 is LGHNA and CDR2 is YNFKEQ in the germline V gene. The CDR3: CASSGQGGEQYF. CDR3 nucleotide sequence: TGTGCCAGCTCTGGACAGGGGGGCGAGCAGTACTTC.

CDR3 protein: CASSLGVSGFNEQFF. In DNA, the CDR3 is TGTGCCAGCAGCTTAGGCGTTAGCGGGTTTAATGAGCAGTTCTTC. The rearrangement links TRBV7-3 to TRBJ2-1; TRBD2 agrees at 7 bases. Trimming cost V 2 bases and J 7 bases; bases outside gene matches: 8. The CDR3 covers 15 residues. Germline-derived CDR1 and CDR2 are SGHTA and FQGTGA.

On this clonotype: The junction differs from germline at one of its ends, possibly a read error. V gene TRBV6-5 combines with J gene TRBJ1-1; 9 bases are shared with TRBD1. Germline values: CDR1 MNHEY, CDR2 SVGAGI. The CDR3 loop spans 15 amino acids. The CDR3 here is CARSSGQGGRTEAFF. Written as DNA, the CDR3 is TGTGCCAGAAGTTCGGGACAGGGCGGTAGAACTGAAGCTTTCTTT.

This clonotype has just a few counts. This chain uses TRBV7-2 with TRBJ2-1; 8 nucleotides agree with TRBD2. The CDR3 runs 14 residues. Germline loops: CDR1 SGHTA, CDR2 FQGNSA. V gave up 5 bases and J gave up 7 bases; unmatched junction bases: 7. CDR3 sequence: CASSAWTSRNEQFF. The CDR3 DNA follows: TGTGCCAGCAGCGCCTGGACTAGCAGAAATGAGCAGTTCTTC.

The chain has TRBV2 and TRBJ2-3, with 8 bases aligning to TRBD2. Germline V lookup: CDR1 SNHLY, CDR2 FYNNEI. The CDR3 is 14 residues long. V lost 7 bases, J lost 7 bases, and 10 bases stayed unmatched. CDR3 in amino acids: CASNVAGLINTQYF. Written as DNA, the CDR3 is TGTGCCAGCAACGTAGCGGGACTCATTAATACGCAGTATTTT. The whole variable domain, filled in from reference TRBV2 and TRBJ2-3, reads EPEVTQTPSHQVTQMGQEVILRCVPISNHLYFYWYRQILGQKVEFLVSFYNNEISEKSEIFDDQFSVERPDGSNFTLKIRSTKLEDSAMYFCASNVAGLINTQYFGPGTRLTVL.

Here the CDR3 DNA reads TGTGCCAGCAGCTTAGATAGGAGGACGGCTGGAAACACCATATATTTT. It encodes CASSLDRRTAGNTIYF. J is TRBJ1-3 and V is TRBV11-2, with D hard to call. The germline gives CDR1 SGHAT, CDR2 FQNNGV. V was clipped by 0 bases and J by 2 bases, with 11 bases between them. There are 16 residues in the CDR3.

This clonotype was seen a few times. The rearrangement links TRBV7-9 to TRBJ2-3; TRBD2 matches 8 bases. The CDR3 has 16 amino acids. J was trimmed by 0 bases and V by 5 bases; bases with no gene match: 7. Germline values: CDR1 SEHNR, CDR2 FQNEAQ (reference sequence). CDR3 sequence: CASSPGLAWSTDTQYF. Written as DNA, the CDR3 is TGTGCCAGCAGCCCCGGACTAGCTTGGAGCACAGATACGCAGTATTTT.

The sample holds a few counts of this clonotype. This chain uses TRBV10-2 with TRBJ2-4; the match to TRBD2 covers 8 bases. The CDR3 has 17 residues. CDR1 and CDR2 from the germline V gene are WSHSY and SAAADI. The J segment lost 0 bases and the V segment lost 4 bases, leaving 8 bases of the junction unmatched. CDR3 residues: CASSGSGGRGAKNIQYF. The CDR3 coding sequence is TGCGCCAGCAGTGGGAGCGGGGGCCGGGGAGCCAAAAACATTCAGTACTTC.